This T cell receptor beta chain was observed in a study of OX40 agonist ivuxolimab in advanced cancers. Whole-study context: The patients received ivuxolimab by intravenous route every 2 weeks at 0.01 to 10 mg/kg. Patients were roughly 83% male with ages about 23 to 90, mean about 60. General study findings and limits: There were, on average, more expanded clones in CD8+ T cells than in CD4+. Patients with a partial response at 0.1-3.0 mg/kg had among the lowest clonal expansion.

Method: immunoSEQ multiplex PCR; TCRdb's copy keeps in-frame clones and lacks some. Of tens of thousands of clones in the sample, roughly 81% were seen once. The CDR3 spans 16 residues. V gave up 4 bases and J gave up 6 bases; unmatched junction bases: 14. Germline CDR1 reads MNHNS; CDR2 reads SASEGT. About this clone: Its antigen is currently unknown.

This TCR came from an adult with an advanced solid tumor such as melanoma, head and neck, liver or kidney cancer. V usage is TRBV6-1 and J usage is TRBJ1-2, with 7 bases identical to TRBD1. Sequenced here: CD4+ or CD8+ T cells sorted from blood, sampled in a trial of the OX40 agonist ivuxolimab. CDR3 DNA: TGTGCCAGCAGTGGACTCCCGCTTCGACAGGGAAATGGCTACACCTTC. Residues: CASSGLPLRQGNGYTF.